Shown below are 17 T cell receptor beta chains from a single sample sequenced in a study of PD-1 blockade in mismatch repair-deficient tumors. TCRdb keeps only in-frame clones here, not all; method: immunoSEQ multiplex PCR. The sample holds under 50,000 clones, over 70% seen once. The source was PBMCs, collected roughly 40 weeks after starting pembrolizumab. All receptors come from an adult with mismatch repair-deficient cancer.

V gene TRBV9 combines with J gene TRBJ2-7; tentatively, D is TRBD2 (5 bases). The CDR3 loop spans 16 amino acids. Per the germline V gene, CDR1 is SGDLS and CDR2 is YYNGEE. Trimming stripped 3 bases from V and 4 bases from J, with 20 bases between. The DNA for the CDR3 is TGTGCCAGCAGCGAAACCAGGACTGGAAGTTGGTACGAGCAGTACTTC. Encoded protein: CASSETRTGSWYEQYF. The variable domain in full, with the rest retrieved from reference TRBV9 and TRBJ2-7, is DSGVTQTPKHLITATGQRVTLRCSPRSGDLSVYWYQQSLDQGLQFLIQYYNGEERAKGNILERFSAQQFPDLHSELNLSSLELGDSALYFCASSETRTGSWYEQYFGPGTRLTVT.

This clone was seen a handful of times. This chain uses TRBV11-3 with TRBJ2-7; D ambiguous. This CDR3 is 15 amino acids long. V gave up 2 bases and J gave up 0 bases, with 11 bases separating them. CDR1 is SGHNT, CDR2 YENEEA, per germline. CDR3 amino acids: CASSLRSESSYEQYF. CDR3 nucleotides: TGTGCCAGCAGCTTAAGGAGTGAGAGCTCCTACGAGCAGTACTTC. Together with reference TRBV11-3 and TRBJ2-7, the CDR3 gives the full variable domain: EAGVVQSPRYKIIEKKQPVAFWCNPISGHNTLYWYLQNLGQGPELLIRYENEEAVDDSQLPKDRFSAERLKGVDSTLKIQPAELGDSAVYLCASSLRSESSYEQYFGPGTRLTVT.

V is TRBV30 and J is TRBJ1-1; D gene uncertain. This CDR3 region has 13 residues. V was cut by 5 bases and J by 5 bases, with 15 bases left in between. Germline values: CDR1 GTSNPN, CDR2 SVGIG (reference sequence). The CDR3 coding sequence is TGTGCCTGGGCCTCGGAGGGTGGGACTGAAGCTTTCTTT. It translates to CAWASEGGTEAFF.

The chain links TRBV29-1 to TRBJ2-1; 7 bases map to TRBD2. The CDR3 length is 16 residues. V was pared by 4 bases and J by 5 bases, with 14 bases of the junction left unmatched. CDR1 and CDR2 (germline): SQVTM, ANQGSEA. Here the CDR3 reads CSVGSPSSGFDNEQFF. CDR3 coding DNA: TGCAGCGTTGGTTCCCCTTCTAGCGGATTCGACAATGAGCAGTTCTTC.

This clone is a singleton in its sample. This chain uses TRBV5-1 with TRBJ2-2; 12 bases line up with TRBD2. The ends lost 4 bases at V and 0 bases at J; junction bases unmatched: 1. The CDR3 spans 16 residues. Germline V gene lookup returns CDR1 SGHRS and CDR2 YFSETQ. Here the CDR3 reads CASSRTSGTNTGELFF. The DNA of the CDR3 is TGCGCCAGCAGCCGGACTAGCGGGACGAACACCGGGGAGCTGTTTTTT.

The chain joins TRBV29-1 to TRBJ2-3; TRBD1 is a possible D gene (5 bases). The V end lost 6 bases, the J end lost 3 bases, and 13 bases lay between the germline ends. The CDR3 consists of 13 residues. Germline V CDR1 and CDR2: SQVTM, ANQGSEA. CDR3 sequence reads: CSVATRQTDTQYF. The CDR3 DNA reads as TGCAGCGTCGCGACCCGACAGACAGATACGCAGTATTTT.

The J gene is TRBJ2-1, the V gene TRBV5-1; TRBD2 matches at 7 bases. From germline, CDR1 is SGHRS and CDR2 YFSETQ. V shed 4 bases, J shed 9 bases, and the junction held 10 bases outside the gene matches. The CDR3 is 14 amino acids. Here the CDR3 reads CASSPLLREGEQFF. CDR3 in DNA: TGCGCCAGCAGCCCCCTTCTTAGGGAGGGTGAGCAGTTCTTC.

The chain joins TRBV14 to TRBJ2-4; 10 bases line up with TRBD2. The CDR3 has 18 residues. Germline loops: CDR1 SGHDN, CDR2 FVKESK. With 0 bases clipped from V and 3 bases from J, the junction kept 8 bases outside the gene matches. The CDR3 reads CASSQEVSGRTGKNIQYF. CDR3 nucleotide sequence: TGTGCCAGCAGCCAAGAGGTTAGCGGGAGGACGGGCAAAAACATTCAGTACTTC.

V and J are TRBV18 and TRBJ2-7, with no clear D. Germline CDR1 is KGHSH and CDR2 is LQKENI. V was shortened by 3 bases and J by 3 bases, with 12 bases between the two germline ends. There are 14 residues in the CDR3. The DNA for the CDR3 is TGTGCCAGCTCACCCGCTGGTACCTACTACGAGCAGTACTTC. Protein sequence: CASSPAGTYYEQYF. The complete variable domain, with remaining parts taken from reference TRBV18 and TRBJ2-7, reads NAGVMQNPRHLVRRRGQEARLRCSPMKGHSHVYWYRQLPEEGLKFMVYLQKENIIDESGMPKERFSAEFPKEGPSILRIQQVVRGDSAAYFCASSPAGTYYEQYFGPGTRLTVT.

The chain uses TRBV9 and TRBJ2-2; TRBD2 matches 8 bases. The ends lost 4 bases at V and 0 bases at J; junction bases unmatched: 2. The CDR3 spans 15 residues. Germline V gene sequence: CDR1 SGDLS, CDR2 YYNGEE. The CDR3 sequence is CASSRGGANTGELFF. The CDR3 DNA follows: TGTGCCAGCAGCCGGGGGGGGGCGAACACCGGGGAGCTGTTTTTT.

This clone showed up just a few times. The J gene is TRBJ1-2, the V gene TRBV29-1; D is perhaps TRBD1 (5 bases). Germline-derived CDR1 and CDR2 are SQVTM and ANQGSEA. Trimming cost V 7 bases and J 1 base, with 10 bases left between them. The CDR3 length is 12 residues. In DNA, the CDR3 is TGCAGCGACTACAGGAATAACTATGGCTACACCTTC. Its translation is CSDYRNNYGYTF.

V is TRBV7-9 and J is TRBJ2-7, with no clear D. V lost 5 bases and J lost 6, with 14 bases in between. Germline V gives CDR1 SEHNR, CDR2 FQNEAQ (reference sequence). The CDR3 is made up of 13 amino acids. The CDR3 nucleotides are TGTGCCAGCAGCCCGACACTGCAGTCCGAGCAGTACTTC. Protein sequence: CASSPTLQSEQYF.

The table lists this clone with a few counts. J is TRBJ2-7 and V is TRBV5-1; 8 bases map to TRBD1. The CDR3 is 16 amino acids. V was clipped by 2 bases and J by 6 bases; unmatched bases: 13. The germline gives CDR1 SGHRS, CDR2 YFSETQ. CDR3 sequence: CASSFGSAQGASEQYF. DNA of the CDR3: TGCGCCAGCAGCTTCGGGAGTGCTCAGGGGGCAAGCGAGCAGTACTTC.

This clone has more than one count but fewer than ten. The chain carries TRBV19 and TRBJ1-6; weak D call: TRBD1 (5 bases). The germline V gene has CDR1 LNHDA and CDR2 SQIVND (reference sequence). The length of the CDR3 is 13 residues. V was shortened by 2 bases and J by 10 bases, with 9 bases between the two germline ends. The CDR3 loop is CASSISGLSPLHF. The CDR3 nucleotides are TGTGCCAGTAGTATATCAGGGCTGTCACCCCTCCACTTT. Variable domain in full (rest from reference TRBV19 and TRBJ1-6): DGGITQSPKYLFRKEGQNVTLSCEQNLNHDAMYWYRQDPGQGLRLIYYSQIVNDFQKGDIAEGYSVSREKKESFPLTVTSAQKNPTAFYLCASSISGLSPLHFGNGTRLTVT.

The gene calls are TRBV7-6 and TRBJ2-1, with a tentative D call TRBD1 (6 bases). With 1 base removed from V and 0 bases from J, the gap between germline ends came to 16 bases. The CDR3 sequence is 18 residues long. CDR1 is SGHVS, CDR2 FNYEAQ, per germline. The CDR3 is CASSLETLQGISYNEQFF. The DNA of the CDR3 is TGTGCCAGCAGCTTAGAAACTCTACAGGGAATCTCCTACAATGAGCAGTTCTTC.

The chain is built from TRBV2 and TRBJ2-1; the match to TRBD2 covers 8 bases. CDR1 is SNHLY, CDR2 FYNNEI, per germline. This CDR3 is built from 12 residues. V gave up 1 base and J gave up 13 bases; unmatched junction bases: 3. The chain's CDR3 is CASSEVAGTQFF. In DNA form, the CDR3 reads TGTGCCAGCAGTGAAGTAGCGGGAACACAGTTCTTC. The full variable domain, with the rest looked up from reference TRBV2 and TRBJ2-1, is EPEVTQTPSHQVTQMGQEVILRCVPISNHLYFYWYRQILGQKVEFLVSFYNNEISEKSEIFDDQFSVERPDGSNFTLKIRSTKLEDSAMYFCASSEVAGTQFFGPGTRLTVL.

The sample holds a few counts of this clone. The DNA for the CDR3 is TGTGCCACCAGGGACAGGATTGAAGCTTTCTTT. The encoded protein is CATRDRIEAFF. The J gene is TRBJ1-1, the V gene TRBV19; 8 bases are a match to TRBD1. The CDR3 totals 11 residues. V dropped 10 bases and J dropped 7; count of bases not matched to a gene: 5. Germline CDR1 is LNHDA and CDR2 is SQIVND (reference sequence).